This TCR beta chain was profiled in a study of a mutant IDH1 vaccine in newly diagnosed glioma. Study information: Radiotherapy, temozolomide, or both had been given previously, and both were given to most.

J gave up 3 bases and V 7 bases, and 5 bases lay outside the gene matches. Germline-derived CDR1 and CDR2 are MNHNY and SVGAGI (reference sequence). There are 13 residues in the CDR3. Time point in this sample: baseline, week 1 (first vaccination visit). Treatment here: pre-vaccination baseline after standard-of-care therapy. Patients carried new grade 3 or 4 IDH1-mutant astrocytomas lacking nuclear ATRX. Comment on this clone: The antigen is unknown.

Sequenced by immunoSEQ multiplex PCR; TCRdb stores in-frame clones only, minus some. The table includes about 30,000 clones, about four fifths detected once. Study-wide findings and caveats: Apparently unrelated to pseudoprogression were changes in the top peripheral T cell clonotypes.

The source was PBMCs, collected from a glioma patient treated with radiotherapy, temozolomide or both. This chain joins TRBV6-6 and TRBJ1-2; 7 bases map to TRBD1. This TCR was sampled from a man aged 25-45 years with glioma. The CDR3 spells CASTPTGDYGYTF. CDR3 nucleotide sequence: TGTGCCAGCACCCCAACAGGGGACTATGGCTACACCTTC.